The entry that follows covers one T cell receptor beta chain sequence. Its antigen has not been determined. No much larger clonotype is one base removed from it; base qualities were not supplied. The library was produced with 5' RACE. The sample was run on an Illumina HiSeq 2500. A second 7 to 11 cycle PCR used a sample-barcoded 5' primer and a J-beta primer mix. A template-switch 5' adaptor carrying 12 random nucleotides introduced a unique molecular identifier onto each TCR beta cDNA molecule. At least 2.5 million CDR3-containing paired-end reads were obtained from each sample. The Mint cDNA synthesis kit, primed by a TRBC-specific oligonucleotide, was used to synthesize first-strand cDNA from all RNA. After uracil-DNA glycosylase treatment, a first 18-cycle PCR used universal primers M1SS and BC2_uni_R on all cDNA. Per the authors' processing: For normalization, 1 million high-quality reads, each with a distinct molecular identifier, were randomly selected from each sample. Reads sharing molecular identifiers were discarded rather than binned into consensus sequences. MiTCR, run with a Q25 quality threshold and the strictest error-elimination algorithm, handled CDR3 identification, clonotype clustering and error correction. A nonparametric unseen species model with Euler transformation was used to estimate lower-bound total TCR beta diversity. TCRdb trimmed the raw reads at Q25, called clones with MiXCR and kept productive beta chains. Every CDR3 protein is listed once, alongside the most common genes and DNA of its rows. Clone size and V and J calls follow TCRdb, not the original study. Counted in this sample were hundreds of thousands of distinct CDR3 sequences; approximately 50% of them appeared once. 25% to 35% of the sample lies in the top ten.

Systemically healthy Caucasian individuals from Russia, around 38 in total and aged roughly 6 to 100 years, were included as donors. Around 10 milliliters of peripheral blood were collected from each donor into EDTA-treated Vacutainer tubes. Ficoll-Paque density-gradient centrifugation was used to isolate PBMCs, with at least 7 million per sample. Total RNA was extracted from PBMCs with Trizol reagent, with at least 5 micrograms obtained per sample. Naive CD45RAhigh/CD27high T cell percentages were measured by flow cytometry on a PBMC aliquot from every donor. The data stem from a study of blood T cells in healthy people across ages (dated by TCRdb to between 2015 and 2016). Looking at the study overall: In model experiments, template switching captured roughly one uniquely barcoded TCR beta cDNA molecule for every two T cells. Age-related changes in TCR beta repertoire diversity were measured in the study by deep sequencing normalized with unique cDNA molecular identifiers. Four age groups were formed from the donors: young (average approximately 16 years), middle-aged (approximately 40), aged (about 62) and long-lived (around 82). To avoid experimental bias, donors of different ages were distributed randomly across sequencing lanes. Using the same blood draw, the study looked at two additional independent replicas of 1 million unique cDNA reads for two donors, one aged 18 to 29 and the other aged 80 or older. Here is what the overall study found, with its caveats: The percentage of naive T cells measured by flow cytometry correlated strongly with observed TCR beta diversity. Because profiling used bulk unsorted PBMCs, naive and antigen-experienced compartments could not be compared conclusively. Donor CMV infection status was unknown, potentially confounding age-related changes in expanded clonotypes. Observed TCR beta diversity per million T cells fell roughly linearly with age, and a significant reduction was already apparent by age about 43. Estimates of total diversity based on one million sequenced T cells were considered lower bounds and underestimates. Compared with the aged group, the long-lived group had more naive CD4+ T cells, fewer expanded clones and increased TCR diversity, suggesting age selection.

Trimming accounts for 1 base at V and 0 bases at J, while the number of junction bases matched to no gene is 8. The CDR3, cysteine through phenylalanine, is 18 amino acids long. Only CDR3 DNA remains: 54 bases, in frame from the first base. In the germline V gene (reference sequence), CDR1 corresponds to SSHAT and CDR2 to FNYEAQ. The sequence was obtained from a woman aged 60 to 75 in good health. Sequencing was carried out using blood. The chain employs TRBV7-7 and TRBJ2-1; TRBD2 fits 8 bases in the junction. The nucleotide sequence is TGTGCCAGCAGCTTAGTGCTCAGCGGGAGTAGCTCCTACAATGAGCAGTTCTTC. Protein translation: CASSLVLSGSSSYNEQFF.